This T cell receptor (beta chain) was documented in a study of cytomegalovirus exposure and HLA in healthy donors. Study findings and constraints: With later analysis, a missense DCLRE1C variant became linked to TCR beta V- and J-gene trimming.

Vbeta (60) and Jbeta (13) primers were used in the PCR. Repertoires were generated with immunoSEQ multiplex PCR, while TCRdb's copy carries only in-frame clones and drops some. The specimen's table records roughly 200,000 clones. As regards this clone: The antigen remains undetermined.

The receptor was isolated from a man aged 25-45 years in good health and CMV-seronegative. The sequenced material came from PBMCs.

The CDR3: CASSLSGQGPTNYGYTF. The CDR3 region has the DNA TGTGCCAGCAGTTTATCGGGACAGGGTCCTACTAACTATGGCTACACCTTC. The chain couples TRBV27 to TRBJ1-2, with 9 bases identical to TRBD1. CDR1 is MNHEY, CDR2 SMNVEV, per germline (reference sequence). Germline trimming cut 0 bases from V and 0 bases from J; bases unmatched to any gene: 5. The CDR3 extends over 17 amino acids.